Listed below are T cell receptor beta chains from one sample, sequenced in a study of OX40 agonist ivuxolimab in advanced cancers. Produced via immunoSEQ multiplex PCR; TCRdb's table is partial and in-frame only. Among some 40,000 clones, 70% to 90% were seen once, and the ten largest hold 39%. The sample here was CD4+ or CD8+ T cells sorted from blood, taken in a trial of the OX40 agonist ivuxolimab. The receptors here all came from an adult with an advanced solid tumor such as melanoma, head and neck, liver or kidney cancer. The CDR3 runs from the conserved cysteine through the conserved F or W. The order of the fields is D gene, J gene, V gene, clone size, CDR3 protein, CDR3 DNA. The D gene is left open where the match is weak. Size is omitted from some rows. Given values are once, few, many or a class for expanded clones.

TRBD1	TRBJ1-4	TRBV6-5	NA	CASSYRTGYEKLFF	TGTGCCAGCAGTTACAGGACAGGGTATGAAAAACTGTTTTTT
NA	TRBJ1-5	TRBV19	NA	CATGRGGLGRPQHF	TGTGCCACCGGAAGGGGGGGCTTGGGACGGCCCCAGCATTTT
TRBD1	TRBJ2-7	TRBV28	NA	CASGQGLNEQYF	TGTGCCAGCGGACAGGGTTTGAACGAGCAGTACTTC
TRBD1	TRBJ2-5	TRBV13	NA	CASSPDRGRQETQYF	TGTGCCAGCAGTCCGGACAGGGGACGCCAAGAGACCCAGTACTTC
NA	TRBJ2-3	TRBV7-8	NA	CASSLEDLAKDTQYF	TGTGCCAGCAGCTTAGAAGACCTAGCGAAAGATACGCAGTATTTT
TRBD1	TRBJ2-5	TRBV5-4	NA	CASSLTGQGAKTQYF	TGTGCCAGCAGCTTGACGGGACAGGGGGCCAAGACCCAGTACTTC
NA	TRBJ2-1	TRBV15	NA	CATSSIRRDSYNEQFF	TGTGCCACCAGCAGCATTCGGAGGGACTCCTACAATGAGCAGTTCTTC
TRBD1	TRBJ1-5	TRBV30	NA	CAWRGRQGMISNQPQHF	TGTGCCTGGAGAGGGCGACAGGGGATGATTAGCAATCAGCCCCAGCATTTT
NA	TRBJ1-5	TRBV4-2	NA	CASSQDSPSNQPQHF	TGTGCCAGCAGCCAAGACAGCCCTAGCAATCAGCCCCAGCATTTT
NA	TRBJ2-3	TRBV7-9	once	CASSLLRDTQYF	TGTGCCAGCAGCCTCCTCCGGGATACGCAGTATTTT
NA	TRBJ2-6	TRBV7-3	NA	CASSLLTSSGANVLTF	TGTGCCAGCAGCTTACTCACCAGCTCTGGGGCCAACGTCCTGACTTTC
NA	TRBJ2-7	TRBV7-2	NA	CASSKSPGQYSYEQYF	TGTGCCAGCAGTAAGAGCCCCGGACAGTACTCCTACGAGCAGTACTTC
TRBD2	TRBJ2-4	TRBV2	NA	CASRVGREAKNIQYF	TGTGCCAGCAGGGTAGGGAGGGAAGCCAAAAACATTCAGTACTTC
TRBD2	TRBJ2-1	TRBV6-6	NA	CASSYSPAGAGNEQFF	TGTGCCAGCAGTTACTCGCCGGCGGGAGCTGGGAATGAGCAGTTCTTC
NA	TRBJ2-1	TRBV28	NA	CASSSFIWDNPYNEQFF	TGTGCCAGCAGTTCGTTTATTTGGGACAACCCTTACAATGAGCAGTTCTTC
NA	TRBJ2-4	TRBV18	NA	CASSTPSPGVKNIQYF	TGTGCCAGCTCAACCCCTTCTCCTGGGGTAAAAAACATTCAGTACTTC
NA	TRBJ2-7	TRBV7-8	NA	CASSLAPPSSYEQYF	TGTGCCAGCAGCTTAGCACCCCCAAGCTCCTACGAGCAGTACTTC
NA	TRBJ2-2	TRBV5-4	NA	CASSFSSESGELFF	TGTGCCAGCAGCTTTTCTAGCGAGTCCGGGGAGCTGTTTTTT
NA	TRBJ1-6	TRBV11-2	NA	CASSFWTVSPLHF	TGTGCCAGCAGTTTTTGGACAGTTTCACCCCTCCACTTT
TRBD1	TRBJ1-5	TRBV19	few	CASRDRVNEGPQHF	TGTGCCAGCCGGGACAGGGTGAACGAAGGGCCCCAGCATTTT
TRBD2	TRBJ2-1	TRBV11-2	NA	CASSPWRGSSYNEQFF	TGTGCCAGCAGCCCATGGCGGGGGAGCTCCTACAATGAGCAGTTCTTC
TRBD2	TRBJ2-1	TRBV5-1	NA	CASSKTSTYNEQFF	TGCGCCAGCAGCAAGACTAGCACCTACAATGAGCAGTTCTTC
NA	TRBJ2-7	TRBV4-2	NA	CASSQEKGGRDEQYF	TGTGCCAGCAGCCAAGAAAAAGGCGGGCGGGACGAGCAGTACTTC
NA	TRBJ1-3	TRBV21-1	NA	CASSNGRERPSSGNTIYF	TGTGCCAGCAGCAATGGCAGGGAACGACCGAGCTCTGGAAACACCATATATTTT
NA	TRBJ2-5	TRBV5-4	once	CASSSPGGSETQYF	TGTGCCAGCAGCTCCCCAGGGGGGTCAGAGACCCAGTACTTC
TRBD1	TRBJ2-2	TRBV9	NA	CASSVGQGGTGELFF	TGTGCCAGCAGCGTCGGACAGGGGGGGACCGGGGAGCTGTTTTTT
NA	TRBJ1-5	TRBV6-1	once	CASSEAGGGQPQHF	TGTGCCAGCAGTGAAGCGGGGGGGGGTCAGCCCCAGCATTTT
NA	TRBJ2-1	TRBV9	once	CASSPGIYNEQFF	TGTGCCAGCAGCCCAGGGATTTACAATGAGCAGTTCTTC
NA	TRBJ1-1	TRBV19	NA	CASRMWGEDTEAFF	TGTGCCAGTAGGATGTGGGGAGAGGACACTGAAGCTTTCTTT
NA	TRBJ1-6	TRBV6-5	NA	CASSYRVNSPLHF	TGTGCCAGCAGTTACCGAGTCAATTCACCCCTCCACTTT
TRBD1	TRBJ2-1	TRBV7-3	NA	CASSTDRGRFDEQFF	TGTGCCAGCAGCACCGACAGGGGGCGGTTTGATGAGCAGTTCTTC
TRBD2	TRBJ2-3	TRBV7-9	NA	CASGTSGGAADTQYF	TGTGCCAGCGGGACTAGCGGGGGGGCCGCAGATACGCAGTATTTT
TRBD2	TRBJ2-7	TRBV7-8	NA	CASSPGGFYEQYF	TGTGCCAGCAGCCCCGGGGGGTTCTACGAGCAGTACTTC
NA	TRBJ1-1	TRBV27	NA	CASNSARFDTEAFF	TGTGCCAGCAATTCCGCCAGGTTCGACACTGAAGCTTTCTTT
TRBD2	TRBJ2-5	TRBV5-1	NA	CASNTAGGETQYF	TGCGCCAGCAATACAGCGGGGGGGGAGACCCAGTACTTC
NA	TRBJ2-4	TRBV15	NA	CATSRGGVENIQYF	TGTGCCACCAGCAGAGGGGGGGTCGAAAACATTCAGTACTTC
TRBD1	TRBJ1-4	TRBV6-1	NA	CASSTGQVNEKLFF	TGTGCCAGCAGTACGGGACAGGTCAATGAAAAACTGTTTTTT
TRBD1	TRBJ1-3	TRBV6-5	NA	CASRPQGAKGNTIYF	TGTGCCAGCAGGCCCCAGGGGGCGAAAGGAAACACCATATATTTT
TRBD1	TRBJ1-2	TRBV19	NA	CATRQGSGYTF	TGTGCCACCCGACAGGGGTCTGGCTACACCTTC
TRBD2	TRBJ2-7	TRBV11-2	NA	CASSQNQRDYEQYF	TGTGCCAGCAGCCAAAACCAGCGGGATTACGAGCAGTACTTC
TRBD1	TRBJ1-4	TRBV19	NA	CASNAGQYNEKLFF	TGTGCCAGTAATGCGGGACAGTATAATGAAAAACTGTTTTTT
TRBD2	TRBJ2-1	TRBV12-5	NA	CASGPSGGYNEQFF	TGTGCTAGTGGTCCTAGCGGGGGTTACAATGAGCAGTTCTTC
NA	TRBJ1-2	TRBV7-6	NA	CASSLDGTAQHGYTF	TGTGCCAGCAGCTTGGACGGGACTGCCCAACATGGCTACACCTTC
NA	TRBJ1-3	TRBV11-1	NA	CASRPQDDSGNTIYF	TGTGCCAGCAGGCCTCAGGACGACTCTGGAAACACCATATATTTT
NA	TRBJ1-1	TRBV14	few	CASSRGVEAFF	TGTGCCAGCAGCCGAGGTGTTGAAGCTTTCTTT
NA	TRBJ2-3	TRBV2	NA	CASSPVGVGTDTQYF	TGTGCCAGCAGCCCTGTGGGGGTCGGCACAGATACGCAGTATTTT
TRBD1	TRBJ2-4	TRBV18	NA	CASSPRDSAGIQYF	TGTGCCAGCTCACCCCGGGACAGCGCGGGCATTCAGTACTTC
NA	TRBJ2-7	TRBV29-1	NA	CSANGVPNYEQYF	TGCAGCGCCAATGGGGTGCCAAACTACGAGCAGTACTTC
TRBD1	TRBJ1-4	TRBV11-2	NA	CASSFGTGLSEKLFF	TGTGCCAGCAGCTTCGGGACAGGGCTGTCCGAAAAACTGTTTTTT
TRBD2	TRBJ2-5	TRBV5-1	NA	CASSLVASGGETQYF	TGCGCCAGCAGCTTGGTGGCTAGCGGGGGGGAGACCCAGTACTTC
NA	TRBJ2-3	TRBV15	NA	CATSREEGWLTTDTQYF	TGTGCCACCAGCAGAGAGGAGGGTTGGCTCACCACAGATACGCAGTATTTT
NA	TRBJ2-6	TRBV29-1	NA	CSVKGLSGANVLTF	TGCAGCGTTAAGGGACTCTCTGGGGCCAACGTCCTGACTTTC
NA	TRBJ1-2	TRBV27	once	CASSLSGGVYGYTF	TGTGCCAGCAGTTTATCTGGGGGGGTCTATGGCTACACCTTC
NA	TRBJ2-7	TRBV29-1	NA	CSVEGLLIDEQYF	TGCAGCGTTGAAGGCCTACTAATCGACGAGCAGTACTTC
NA	TRBJ2-5	TRBV28	NA	CASREGGVQETQYF	TGTGCCAGCAGAGAGGGGGGGGTACAAGAGACCCAGTACTTC
NA	TRBJ2-7	TRBV30	NA	CAWSVSAVRSYEQYF	TGTGCCTGGAGTGTATCTGCGGTTCGCTCCTACGAGCAGTACTTC
TRBD1	TRBJ1-5	TRBV4-2	NA	CASSQDAGGVQPQHF	TGTGCCAGCAGCCAAGATGCAGGGGGTGTTCAGCCCCAGCATTTT
NA	TRBJ2-2	TRBV6-5	NA	CASSQLVTPGELFF	TGTGCCAGCAGTCAACTCGTGACCCCCGGGGAGCTGTTTTTT
TRBD1	TRBJ1-5	TRBV19	NA	CASSATFRQGAQPQHF	TGTGCCAGTAGTGCTACTTTCCGACAGGGGGCTCAGCCCCAGCATTTT
NA	TRBJ1-3	TRBV2	NA	CASSDYVTGNTIYF	TGTGCCAGCAGTGATTATGTTACTGGAAACACCATATATTTT